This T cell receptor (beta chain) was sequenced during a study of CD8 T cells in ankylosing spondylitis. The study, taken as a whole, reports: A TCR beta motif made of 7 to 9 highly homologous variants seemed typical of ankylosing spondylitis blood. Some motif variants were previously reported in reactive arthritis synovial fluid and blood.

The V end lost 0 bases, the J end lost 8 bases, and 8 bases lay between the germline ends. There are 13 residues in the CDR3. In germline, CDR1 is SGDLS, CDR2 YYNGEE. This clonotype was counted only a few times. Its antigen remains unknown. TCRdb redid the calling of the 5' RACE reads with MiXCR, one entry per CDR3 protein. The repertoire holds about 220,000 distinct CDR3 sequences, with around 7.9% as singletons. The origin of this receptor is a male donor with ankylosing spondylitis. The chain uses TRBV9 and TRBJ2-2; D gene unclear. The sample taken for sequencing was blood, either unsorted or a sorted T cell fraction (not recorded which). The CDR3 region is CASSVGRRGELFF. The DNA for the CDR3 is TGTGCCAGCAGCGTAGGACGCCGAGGGGAGCTGTTTTTT. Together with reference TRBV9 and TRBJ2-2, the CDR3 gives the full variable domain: DSGVTQTPKHLITATGQRVTLRCSPRSGDLSVYWYQQSLDQGLQFLIQYYNGEERAKGNILERFSAQQFPDLHSELNLSSLELGDSALYFCASSVGRRGELFFGEGSRLTVL.